This TCR beta chain was captured in a study of monozygotic twins with inflammatory bowel disease (dated by TCRdb to the late 2010s). For the wider study: In total, 28 monozygotic twin pairs made up the full study: 19 Danish pairs, all IBD-discordant, plus nine German pairs, of which four were IBD-concordant and five were IBD-discordant. Disease-associated traits were sought mainly through comparisons between IBD patients and their genetically identical healthy co-twins within discordant pairs. Each individual had, on average, about 151 000 unique TCRalpha sequences and 181 000 unique TCRbeta sequences available for analysis. The paper's findings and limits, for the study overall: The results gave no support for a single strong signal or clonotype linked to IBD. Repertoire similarity did not differ between concordant and discordant twins, possibly due to limited statistical power. Differing immunosuppressive treatments among patients may have added background noise and inter-individual variability to the repertoires. Compared with healthy twins, IBD patients had fewer clonotypes in common with other individuals, a difference most pronounced in patients showing signs of disease activity. The analysis was unable to tell apart different T cell subtypes. Measured by the inverse Simpson index, TCRbeta repertoire diversity was lower in IBD patients than in their healthy co-twins.

Turning to this clonotype: The specificity of this receptor is unknown.

Library preparation used 5' RACE. Each TCR library was prepared from about 3.5 ug of total RNA. For each sample, cDNA synthesis with SMARTScribe reverse transcriptase was split into eight separate reactions. During cDNA synthesis, unique molecular identifiers containing a 6-nucleotide sample barcode were introduced by template switching. Amplification of TCRalpha and TCRbeta cDNA involved two nested PCRs of approximately 17 and 9 cycles, and each PCR was followed by bead purification. Before amplification, the cDNA was treated with uracil DNA-glycosylase and purified using the QIAquick PCR purification kit. In the second PCR, Illumina TruSeq-compatible adapters and sample-specific barcodes were added. TapeStation and Qubit were used to check library quality and concentration, and 4.5 to 6 ng of each library was pooled. Sequencing of the pooled libraries was done on an Illumina HiSeq2500 single-index Rapid Run using custom sequencing primers and 2 x 100 bp reads. The authors' analysis ran thus. MiGEC version 1.2.6 was used for UMI-based consensus assembly to correct PCR and sequencing errors. V(D)J alignment, clonotype assembly and CDR3 extraction were performed with MiXCR version 2.1.1. To normalise gene usage, clonotype sharing and MAIT/NKT TCR abundance, the top 1000, 10 000 and 20 000 clonotypes in each sample were analysed. Diversity was computed as the inverse Simpson index with the vegan R package after downsampling to 27 000 UMIs. Paired Mann-Whitney U tests were applied to discordant twin pairs, with Benjamini-Hochberg correction for multiple testing. The reads were reprocessed in TCRdb, with one entry per CDR3 protein sequence and no accompanying DNA. None of the V and J calls come from the authors' own analysis; TCRdb made them. This specimen's table enumerates 330,000 or so distinct CDR3 sequences. Of the sample, 2% to 2.5% falls within the top ten clones.

The CDR3 sequence holds 14 residues, the cysteine and phenylalanine included. This entry has no DNA. The germline V gene encodes CDR1 KGHDR and CDR2 SFDVKD. From each donor, a roughly 2.5 ml peripheral blood sample was collected into PAXgene tubes and stored at -80 degrees C. Without any T cell sorting, total RNA was extracted from whole blood using the PAXgene blood miRNA kit on an automated QIAcube. Peripheral blood from monozygotic twin pairs concordant or discordant for inflammatory bowel disease was subjected to deep TCRalpha and TCRbeta repertoire profiling with unique molecular barcoding. For every twin pair, smoking habits were documented, and each individual was categorised as a current, former or never smoker.

The specimen sequenced was blood. The sequence was collected from a human donor with ulcerative colitis or Crohn's disease, or a healthy co-twin of an affected twin (not recorded which). The chain uses TRBV24-1 and TRBJ2-7; with no DNA, the TCRdb D assignment of TRBD2 cannot be verified. The CDR3 loop reads CATSDSGLAGRTVF.